The clone carrying this TCR beta chain was observed a handful of times. The antigen is unknown. V lost 4 bases to trimming and J lost 10 bases; unmatched junction nucleotides: 7. Germline V CDR1 and CDR2: SGDLS, YYNGEE. This CDR3 contains 12 residues. TCRdb recomputed calls from the reads with MiXCR, one row per CDR3 protein. The sample records 560,000 or so distinct CDR3 sequences, 15% to 20% being singletons. This entry is derived from a study of T cell repertoires in cytomegalovirus infection. Study outcomes and limitations: Identification of carriers of CMV plus the relevant HLA was achieved through cumulative public TCR beta family frequency.

What was sequenced was CD8+ T cells from PBMCs. The chain couples TRBV9 to TRBJ1-1; 7 bases are a match to TRBD1. The TCR originated in a human donor in good health (CMV status not recorded). Some clones in this sample may be carry-over from other donors' samples. As DNA, the CDR3 is TGTGCCAGCAGCCCGAGACAGGGACCAGCTTTCTTT. This gives the protein CASSPRQGPAFF.